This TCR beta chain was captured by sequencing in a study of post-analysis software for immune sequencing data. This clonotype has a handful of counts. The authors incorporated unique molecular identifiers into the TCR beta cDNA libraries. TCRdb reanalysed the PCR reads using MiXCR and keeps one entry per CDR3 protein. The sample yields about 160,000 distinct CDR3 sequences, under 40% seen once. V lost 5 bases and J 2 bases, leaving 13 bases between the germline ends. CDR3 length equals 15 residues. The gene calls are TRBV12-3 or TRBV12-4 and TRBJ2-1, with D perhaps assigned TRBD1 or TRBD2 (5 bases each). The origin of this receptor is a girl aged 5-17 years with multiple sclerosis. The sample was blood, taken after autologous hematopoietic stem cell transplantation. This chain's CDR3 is CASSPPGPTYNEQFF. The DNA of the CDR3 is TGTGCCAGCAGTCCCCCGGGACCCACCTACAATGAGCAGTTCTTC.